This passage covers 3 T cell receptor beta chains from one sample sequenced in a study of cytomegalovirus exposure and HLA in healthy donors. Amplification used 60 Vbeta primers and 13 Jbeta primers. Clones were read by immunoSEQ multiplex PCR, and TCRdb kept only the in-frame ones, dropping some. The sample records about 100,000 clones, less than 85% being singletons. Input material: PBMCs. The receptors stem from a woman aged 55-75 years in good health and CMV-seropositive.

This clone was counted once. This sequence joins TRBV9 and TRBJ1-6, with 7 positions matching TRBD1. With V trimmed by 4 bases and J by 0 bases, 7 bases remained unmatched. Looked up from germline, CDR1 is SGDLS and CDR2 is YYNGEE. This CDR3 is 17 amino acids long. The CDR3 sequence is CASSWDRASSYNSPLHF. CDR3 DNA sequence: TGTGCCAGCAGCTGGGACAGAGCGAGCTCCTATAATTCACCCCTCCACTTT.

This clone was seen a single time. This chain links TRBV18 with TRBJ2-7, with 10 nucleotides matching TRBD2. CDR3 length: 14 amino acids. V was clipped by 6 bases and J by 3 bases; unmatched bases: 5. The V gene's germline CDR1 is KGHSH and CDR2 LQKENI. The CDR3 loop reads CASSASGSNYEQYF. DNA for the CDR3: TGTGCCAGCTCGGCTAGCGGGAGTAACTACGAGCAGTACTTC.

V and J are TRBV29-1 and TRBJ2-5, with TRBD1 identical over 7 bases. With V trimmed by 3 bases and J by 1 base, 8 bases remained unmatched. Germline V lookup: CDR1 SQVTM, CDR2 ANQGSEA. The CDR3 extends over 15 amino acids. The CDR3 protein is CSVDPRDSPQETQYF. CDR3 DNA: TGCAGCGTTGACCCGAGGGACAGCCCCCAAGAGACCCAGTACTTC.